This T cell receptor (beta chain) is drawn from a study of regulatory T cells in long-lasting Graves disease. This clonotype was recorded many times. The time point denotes: newly diagnosed GD, antithyroid drugs for less than 3 months. Extracted PBMC RNA gave rise to the TCR library. Libraries of TCR beta came from iRepertoire HTBI primers plus Arm-PCR of CDR3 regions. TCRdb re-called the multiplex PCR reads through MiXCR, storing one row per CDR3 protein. This table has around 400,000 distinct CDR3 sequences, 12% appearing once. From germline, CDR1 is GTSNPN and CDR2 SVGIG (reference sequence). CDR3 length: 12 residues. V lost 0 bases to trimming and J lost 2 bases, with 1 base between them. The same sample was also used in a study of T cells in Graves' hyperthyroidism and ophthalmopathy. As that report states: Graves' hyperthyroidism showing no ophthalmopathy progression within 18 months was considered stable.

The specimen was peripheral blood mononuclear cells (PBMCs), collected at new diagnosis, from a patient treated with antithyroid drugs. The rearrangement uses TRBV30 and TRBJ2-2; no firm D call. The TCR originated in a woman aged 18-30 years with Graves disease. The CDR3 DNA reads TGTGCCTGGAGTGTCAACACCGGGGAGCTGTTTTTT. This translates into CAWSVNTGELFF.